The clone carrying this TCR beta chain showed up many times. Its antigen is unknown. One entry per CDR3 protein results from TCRdb running MiXCR on the reads. In the table there are more than 250,000 distinct CDR3 sequences, 25% of which are singletons. The entry originates in a study of T cell repertoires in cytomegalovirus infection. The source was cultured PBMCs, collected from culture after CMV antigen stimulation. The sequence came from a human donor in good health (CMV status not recorded). Some clones in this sample may be carry-over from other donors' samples.

The CDR3 DNA reads TGTGCCAGCAGCTCCTCCCAGGGGGGGACAGGGCTAAGTGAGCAGTTCTTC. Protein sequence: CASSSSQGGTGLSEQFF. The chain combines TRBV7-6 with TRBJ2-1, with 9 bases fitting TRBD1. V shed 4 bases, J shed 9 bases, and the junction held 16 bases outside the gene matches. The CDR3 contains 17 residues. Germline V lookup: CDR1 SGHVS, CDR2 FNYEAQ.